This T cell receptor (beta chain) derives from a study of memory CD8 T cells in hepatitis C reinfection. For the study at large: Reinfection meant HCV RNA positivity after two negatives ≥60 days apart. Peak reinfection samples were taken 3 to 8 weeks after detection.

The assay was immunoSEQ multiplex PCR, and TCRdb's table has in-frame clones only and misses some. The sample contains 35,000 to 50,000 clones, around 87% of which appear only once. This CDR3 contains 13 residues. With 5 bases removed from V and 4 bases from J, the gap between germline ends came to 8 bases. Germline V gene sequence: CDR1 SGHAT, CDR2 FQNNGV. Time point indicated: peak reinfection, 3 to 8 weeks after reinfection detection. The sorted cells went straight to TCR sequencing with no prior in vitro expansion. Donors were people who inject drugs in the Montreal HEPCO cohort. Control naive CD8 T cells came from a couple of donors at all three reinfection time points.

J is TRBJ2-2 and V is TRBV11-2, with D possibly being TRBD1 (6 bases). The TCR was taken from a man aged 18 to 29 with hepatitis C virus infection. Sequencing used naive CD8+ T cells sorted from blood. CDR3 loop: CASSNRVTGELFF. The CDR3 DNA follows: TGTGCCAGCAGCAACAGGGTCACCGGGGAGCTGTTTTTT.